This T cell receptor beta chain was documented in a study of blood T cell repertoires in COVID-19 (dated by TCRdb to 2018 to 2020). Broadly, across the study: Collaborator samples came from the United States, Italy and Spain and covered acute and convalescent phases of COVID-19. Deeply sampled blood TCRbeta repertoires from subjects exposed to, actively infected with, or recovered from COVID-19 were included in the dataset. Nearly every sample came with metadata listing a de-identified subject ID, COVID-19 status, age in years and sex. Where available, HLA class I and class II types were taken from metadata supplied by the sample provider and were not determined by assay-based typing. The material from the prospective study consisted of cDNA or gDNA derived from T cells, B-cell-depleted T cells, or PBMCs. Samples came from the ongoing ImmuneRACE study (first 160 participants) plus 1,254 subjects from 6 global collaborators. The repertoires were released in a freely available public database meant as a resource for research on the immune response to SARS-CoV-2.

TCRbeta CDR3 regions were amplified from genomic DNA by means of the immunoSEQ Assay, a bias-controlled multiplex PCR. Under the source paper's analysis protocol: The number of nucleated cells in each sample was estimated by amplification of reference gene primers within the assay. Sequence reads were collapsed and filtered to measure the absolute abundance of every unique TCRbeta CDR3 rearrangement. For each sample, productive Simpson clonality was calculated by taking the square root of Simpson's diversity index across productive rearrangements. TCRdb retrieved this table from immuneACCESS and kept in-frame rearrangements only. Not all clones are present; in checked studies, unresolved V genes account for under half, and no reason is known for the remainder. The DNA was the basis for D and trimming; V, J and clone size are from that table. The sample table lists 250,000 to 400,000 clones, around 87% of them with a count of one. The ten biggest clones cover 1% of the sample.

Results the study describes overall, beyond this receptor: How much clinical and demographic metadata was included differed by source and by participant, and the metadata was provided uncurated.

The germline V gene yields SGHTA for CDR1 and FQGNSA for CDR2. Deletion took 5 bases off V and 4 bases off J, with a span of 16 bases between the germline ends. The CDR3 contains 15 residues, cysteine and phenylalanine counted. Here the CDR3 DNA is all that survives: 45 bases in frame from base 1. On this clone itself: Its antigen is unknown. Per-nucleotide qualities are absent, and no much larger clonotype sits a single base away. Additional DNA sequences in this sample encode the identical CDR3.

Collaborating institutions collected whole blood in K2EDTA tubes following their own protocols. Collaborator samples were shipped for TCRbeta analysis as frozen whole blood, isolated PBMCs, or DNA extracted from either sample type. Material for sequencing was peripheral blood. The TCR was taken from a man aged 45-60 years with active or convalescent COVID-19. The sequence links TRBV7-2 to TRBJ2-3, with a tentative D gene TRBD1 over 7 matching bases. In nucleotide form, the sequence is TGTGCCAGCAGCCTTGTAGGGGGCGGGGCAGATACGCAGTATTTT. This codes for CASSLVGGGADTQYF.